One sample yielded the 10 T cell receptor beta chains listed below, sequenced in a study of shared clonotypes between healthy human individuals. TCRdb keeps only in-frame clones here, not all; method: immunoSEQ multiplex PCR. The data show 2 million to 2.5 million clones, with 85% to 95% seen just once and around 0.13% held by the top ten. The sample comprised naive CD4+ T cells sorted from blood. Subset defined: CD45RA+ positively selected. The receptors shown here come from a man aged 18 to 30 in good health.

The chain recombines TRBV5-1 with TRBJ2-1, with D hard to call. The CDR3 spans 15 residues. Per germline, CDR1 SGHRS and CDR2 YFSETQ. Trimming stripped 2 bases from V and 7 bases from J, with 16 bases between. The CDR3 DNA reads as TGCGCCAGCAGCTTCGGGCAGGTCGCCTTGAATGAGCAGTTCTTC. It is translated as CASSFGQVALNEQFF.

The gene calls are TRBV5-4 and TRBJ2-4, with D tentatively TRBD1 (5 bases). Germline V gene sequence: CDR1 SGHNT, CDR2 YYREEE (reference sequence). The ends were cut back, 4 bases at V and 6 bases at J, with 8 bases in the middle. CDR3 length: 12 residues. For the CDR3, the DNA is TGTGCCAGCAGCATAGACAGAAACATTCAGTACTTC. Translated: CASSIDRNIQYF.

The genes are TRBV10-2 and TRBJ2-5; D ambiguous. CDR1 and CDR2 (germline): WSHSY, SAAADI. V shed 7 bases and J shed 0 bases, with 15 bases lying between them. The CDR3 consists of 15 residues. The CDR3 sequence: CASTPSSEYQETQYF. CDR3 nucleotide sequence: TGCGCCAGCACCCCCAGCAGCGAGTACCAAGAGACCCAGTACTTC.

CDR3 DNA sequence: TGTGCCAGCAGCCCCACAGGGGGTCGCGAGACCCAGTACTTC. Translated: CASSPTGGRETQYF. V and J are TRBV7-6 and TRBJ2-5; 8 nucleotides agree with TRBD1. With 5 bases clipped from V and 5 bases from J, the junction kept 7 bases outside the gene matches. The CDR3 is 14 residues long. Per germline, CDR1 SGHVS and CDR2 FNYEAQ.

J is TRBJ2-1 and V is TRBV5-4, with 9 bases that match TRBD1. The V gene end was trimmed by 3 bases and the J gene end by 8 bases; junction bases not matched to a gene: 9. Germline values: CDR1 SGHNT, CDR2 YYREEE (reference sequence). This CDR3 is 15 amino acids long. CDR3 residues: CASSSSGTGPHEQFF. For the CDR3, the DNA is TGTGCCAGCAGCTCCTCCGGGACAGGGCCCCATGAGCAGTTCTTC.

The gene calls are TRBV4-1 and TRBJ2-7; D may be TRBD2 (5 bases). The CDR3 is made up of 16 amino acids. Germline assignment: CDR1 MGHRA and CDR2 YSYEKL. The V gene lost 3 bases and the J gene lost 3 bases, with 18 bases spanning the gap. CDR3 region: CASSHAPMTIHYEQYF. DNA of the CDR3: TGCGCCAGCAGCCATGCTCCCATGACTATACACTACGAGCAGTACTTC.

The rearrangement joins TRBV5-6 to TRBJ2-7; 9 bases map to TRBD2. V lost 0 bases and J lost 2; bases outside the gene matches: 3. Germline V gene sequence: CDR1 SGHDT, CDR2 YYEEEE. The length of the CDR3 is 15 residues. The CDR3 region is CASSLGASGAYEQYF. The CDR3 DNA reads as TGTGCCAGCAGCTTGGGGGCTAGCGGGGCCTACGAGCAGTACTTC.

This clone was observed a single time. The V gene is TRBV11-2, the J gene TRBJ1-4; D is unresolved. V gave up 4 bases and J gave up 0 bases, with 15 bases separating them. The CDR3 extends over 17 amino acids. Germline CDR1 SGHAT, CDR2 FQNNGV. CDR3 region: CASSSPSSLATNEKLFF. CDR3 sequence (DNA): TGTGCCAGCAGCTCTCCTTCTAGTCTGGCAACTAATGAAAAACTGTTTTTT. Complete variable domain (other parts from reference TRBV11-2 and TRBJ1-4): EAGVAQSPRYKIIEKRQSVAFWCNPISGHATLYWYQQILGQGPKLLIQFQNNGVVDDSQLPKDRFSAERLKGVDSTLKIQPAKLEDSAVYLCASSSPSSLATNEKLFFGSGTQLSVL.

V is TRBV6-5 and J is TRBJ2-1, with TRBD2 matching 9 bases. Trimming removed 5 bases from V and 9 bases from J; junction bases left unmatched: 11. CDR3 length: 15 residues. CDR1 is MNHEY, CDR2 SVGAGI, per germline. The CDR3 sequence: CASSLLTSGSSEQFF. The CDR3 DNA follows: TGTGCCAGCAGTCTCCTTACTAGCGGGTCGAGTGAGCAGTTCTTC.

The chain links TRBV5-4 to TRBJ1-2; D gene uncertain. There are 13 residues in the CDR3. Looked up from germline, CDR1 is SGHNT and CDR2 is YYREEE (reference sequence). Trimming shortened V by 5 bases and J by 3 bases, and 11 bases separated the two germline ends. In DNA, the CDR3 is TGTGCCAGCAGTGTTAATAACGACTATGGCTACACCTTC. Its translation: CASSVNNDYGYTF.